Sequencing of this T cell receptor beta chain was carried out in a study of OX40 agonist ivuxolimab in advanced cancers. This CDR3 has 16 amino acids. Trimming pared 0 bases from V and 1 base from J, leaving 13 bases between. CDR1 and CDR2 from the germline V gene are LNHDA and SQIVND (reference sequence). The repertoire was sequenced with immunoSEQ multiplex PCR; TCRdb's copy has only in-frame clones and lacks some. The sample lists 97,000 or so clones; 85% to 90% were seen once. This sequence joins TRBV19 and TRBJ2-7, with a tentative D call TRBD2 (6 bases). Sequenced here: CD4+ or CD8+ T cells sorted from blood, sampled in a trial of the OX40 agonist ivuxolimab. This sequence was found in an adult with an advanced solid tumor such as melanoma, head and neck, liver or kidney cancer. CDR3 coding DNA: TGTGCCAGTAGTATAGATGCGGGGCGGACTTCCTACGAGCAGTACTTC. It translates to CASSIDAGRTSYEQYF.